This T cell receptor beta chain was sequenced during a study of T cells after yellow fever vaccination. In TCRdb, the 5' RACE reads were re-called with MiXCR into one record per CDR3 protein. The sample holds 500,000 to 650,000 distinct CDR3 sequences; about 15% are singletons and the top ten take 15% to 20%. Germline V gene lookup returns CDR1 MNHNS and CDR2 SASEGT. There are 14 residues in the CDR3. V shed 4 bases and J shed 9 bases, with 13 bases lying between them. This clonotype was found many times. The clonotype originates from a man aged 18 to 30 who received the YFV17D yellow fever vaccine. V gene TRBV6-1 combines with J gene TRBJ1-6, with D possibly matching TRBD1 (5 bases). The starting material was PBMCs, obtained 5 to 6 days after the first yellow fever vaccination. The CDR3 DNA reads TGTGCCAGCAGTGCCGGGGGAGGAGGTTCACCCCTCCACTTT. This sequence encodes CASSAGGGGSPLHF.